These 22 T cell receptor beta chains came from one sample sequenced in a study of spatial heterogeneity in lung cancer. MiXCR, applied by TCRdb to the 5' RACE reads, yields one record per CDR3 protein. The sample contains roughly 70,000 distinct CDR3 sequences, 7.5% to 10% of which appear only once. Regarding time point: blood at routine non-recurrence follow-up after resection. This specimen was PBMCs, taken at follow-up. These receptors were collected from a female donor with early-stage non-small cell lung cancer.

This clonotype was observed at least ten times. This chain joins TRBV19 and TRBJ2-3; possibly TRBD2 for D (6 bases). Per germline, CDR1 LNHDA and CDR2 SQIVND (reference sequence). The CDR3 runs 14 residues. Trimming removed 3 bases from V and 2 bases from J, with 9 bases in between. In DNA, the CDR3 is TGTGCCAGTAGTATTGCTAGCGCCACAGATACGCAGTATTTT. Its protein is CASSIASATDTQYF.

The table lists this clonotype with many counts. The CDR3 coding sequence is TGTGCCAGCTCACCGTCCGGACAGGGGGCCCAGCCCCAGCATTTT. The encoded protein is CASSPSGQGAQPQHF. The J gene is TRBJ1-5, the V gene TRBV18, with 11 bases fitting TRBD1. The CDR3 consists of 15 residues. Trimming removed 3 bases from V and 7 bases from J; junction bases left unmatched: 5. Per germline, CDR1 KGHSH and CDR2 LQKENI.

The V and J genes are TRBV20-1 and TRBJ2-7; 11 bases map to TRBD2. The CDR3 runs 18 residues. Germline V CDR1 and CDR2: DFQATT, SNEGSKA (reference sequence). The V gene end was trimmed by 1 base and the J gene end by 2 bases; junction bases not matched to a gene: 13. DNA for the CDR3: TGCAGTGCTAGAGCCGCGGGACTAGCGGCCTCAGCGCCCTACGAGCAGTACTTC. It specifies CSARAAGLAASAPYEQYF.

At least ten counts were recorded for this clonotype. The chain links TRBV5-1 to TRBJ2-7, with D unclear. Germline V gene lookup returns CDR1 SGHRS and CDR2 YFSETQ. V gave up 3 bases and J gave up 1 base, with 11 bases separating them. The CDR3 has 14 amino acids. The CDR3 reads CASSSWTPSYEQYF. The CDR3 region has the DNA TGCGCCAGCAGCTCATGGACCCCTTCCTACGAGCAGTACTTC.

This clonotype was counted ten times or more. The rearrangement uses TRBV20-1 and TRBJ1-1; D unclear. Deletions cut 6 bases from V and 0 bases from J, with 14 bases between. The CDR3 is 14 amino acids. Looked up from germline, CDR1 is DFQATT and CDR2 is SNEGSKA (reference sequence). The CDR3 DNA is TGCAGTGCCGCCCAACCCCAAATGAACACTGAAGCTTTCTTT. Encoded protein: CSAAQPQMNTEAFF.

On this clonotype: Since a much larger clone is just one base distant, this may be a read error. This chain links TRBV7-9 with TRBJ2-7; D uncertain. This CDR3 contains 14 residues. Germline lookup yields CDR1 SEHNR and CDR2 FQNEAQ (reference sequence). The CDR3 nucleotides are TGTGCCAGAAGCTTAGTGGACGGGTCCTACGAGCAGTACTTC. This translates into CARSLVDGSYEQYF. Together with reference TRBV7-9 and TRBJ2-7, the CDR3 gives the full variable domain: DTGVSQNPRHKITKRGQNVTFRCDPISEHNRLYWYRQTLGQGPEFLTYFQNEAQLEKSRLLSDRFSAERPKGSFSTLEIQRTEQGDSAMYLCARSLVDGSYEQYFGPGTRLTVT.

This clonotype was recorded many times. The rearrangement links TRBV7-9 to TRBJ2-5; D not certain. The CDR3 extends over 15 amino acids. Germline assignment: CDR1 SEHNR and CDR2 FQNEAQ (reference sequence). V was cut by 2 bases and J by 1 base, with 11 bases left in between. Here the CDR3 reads CASSLLAWVQETQYF. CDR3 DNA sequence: TGTGCCAGCAGCTTACTCGCCTGGGTCCAAGAGACCCAGTACTTC.

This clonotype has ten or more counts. This CDR3 reads CASGFVGGPTEAFF. In DNA, the CDR3 is TGTGCTAGTGGTTTCGTAGGGGGGCCCACTGAAGCTTTCTTT. The chain recombines TRBV12-5 with TRBJ1-1; weak D call: TRBD1 (6 bases). This CDR3 contains 14 residues. Germline V gives CDR1 LGHNT, CDR2 FRNRAP. V shed 3 bases and J shed 4 bases, with 12 bases lying between them. Combining the CDR3 with reference TRBV12-5 and TRBJ1-1 gives the whole variable domain DARVTQTPRHKVTEMGQEVTMRCQPILGHNTVFWYRQTMMQGLELLAYFRNRAPLDDSGMPKDRFSAEMPDATLATLKIQPSEPRDSAVYFCASGFVGGPTEAFFGQGTRLTVV.

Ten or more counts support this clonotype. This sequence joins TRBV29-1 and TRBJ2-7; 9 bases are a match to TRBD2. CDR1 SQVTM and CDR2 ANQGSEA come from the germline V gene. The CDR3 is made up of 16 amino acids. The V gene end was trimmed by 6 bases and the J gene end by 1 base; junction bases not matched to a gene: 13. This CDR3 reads CSVKGATSGNSYEQYF. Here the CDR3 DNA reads TGCAGCGTCAAAGGAGCGACTAGCGGTAATTCCTACGAGCAGTACTTC.

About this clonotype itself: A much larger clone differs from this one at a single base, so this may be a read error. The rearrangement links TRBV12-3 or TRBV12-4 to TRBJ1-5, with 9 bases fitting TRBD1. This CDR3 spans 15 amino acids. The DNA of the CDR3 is TGTGCCAGCAGTTTAAGGACAGGGGTCAATCACCCCCAGCATTTT. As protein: CASSLRTGVNHPQHF.

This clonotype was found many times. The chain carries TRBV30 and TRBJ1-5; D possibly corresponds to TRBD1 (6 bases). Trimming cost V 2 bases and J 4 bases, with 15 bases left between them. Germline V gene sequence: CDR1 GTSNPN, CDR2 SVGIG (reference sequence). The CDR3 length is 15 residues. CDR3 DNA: TGTGCCTGGAGTCCGGGGGCCCTGGGAAATCAGCCCCAGCATTTT. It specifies CAWSPGALGNQPQHF.

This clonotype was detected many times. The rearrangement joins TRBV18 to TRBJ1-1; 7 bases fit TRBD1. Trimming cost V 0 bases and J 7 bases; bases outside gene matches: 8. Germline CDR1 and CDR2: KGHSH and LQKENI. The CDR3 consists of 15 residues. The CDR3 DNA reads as TGTGCCAGCTCACCACCGAACAGGGGAAGAGGTGAAGCTTTCTTT. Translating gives CASSPPNRGRGEAFF.

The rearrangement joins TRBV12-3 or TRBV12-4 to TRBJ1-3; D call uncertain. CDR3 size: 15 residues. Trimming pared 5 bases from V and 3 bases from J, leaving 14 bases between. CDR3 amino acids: CASSPGRSHGNTIYF. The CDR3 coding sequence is TGTGCCAGCAGTCCCGGACGGAGCCATGGAAACACCATATATTTT.

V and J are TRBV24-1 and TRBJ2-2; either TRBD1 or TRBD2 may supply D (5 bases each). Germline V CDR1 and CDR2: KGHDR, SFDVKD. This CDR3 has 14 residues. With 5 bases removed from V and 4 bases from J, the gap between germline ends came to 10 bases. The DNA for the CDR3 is TGTGCCACCAGTGGACGGGGCTCCACCGGGGAGCTGTTTTTT. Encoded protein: CATSGRGSTGELFF.

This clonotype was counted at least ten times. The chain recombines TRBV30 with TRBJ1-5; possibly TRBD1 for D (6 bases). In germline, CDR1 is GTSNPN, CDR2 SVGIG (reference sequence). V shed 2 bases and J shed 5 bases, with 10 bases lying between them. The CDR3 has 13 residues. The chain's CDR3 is CAWSHRDDQPQHF. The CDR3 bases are TGTGCCTGGAGTCACAGGGATGATCAGCCCCAGCATTTT.

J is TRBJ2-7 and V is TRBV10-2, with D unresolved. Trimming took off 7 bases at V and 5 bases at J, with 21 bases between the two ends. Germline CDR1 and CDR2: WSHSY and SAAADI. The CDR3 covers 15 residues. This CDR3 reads CASKSAKASSNEQYF. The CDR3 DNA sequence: TGCGCCAGCAAGTCGGCGAAGGCTTCGAGCAACGAGCAGTACTTC.

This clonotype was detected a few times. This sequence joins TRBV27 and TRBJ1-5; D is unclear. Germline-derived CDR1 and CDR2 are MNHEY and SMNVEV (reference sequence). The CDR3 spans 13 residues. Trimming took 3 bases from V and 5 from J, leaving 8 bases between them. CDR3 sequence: CASSFRGDQPQHF. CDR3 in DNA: TGTGCCAGCAGTTTCCGGGGAGATCAGCCCCAGCATTTT.

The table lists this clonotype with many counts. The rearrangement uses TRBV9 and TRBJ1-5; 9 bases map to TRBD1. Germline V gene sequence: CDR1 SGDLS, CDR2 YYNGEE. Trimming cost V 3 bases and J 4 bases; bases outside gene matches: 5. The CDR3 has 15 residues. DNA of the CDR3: TGTGCCAGCAGCGCCTGGGACAGGGTAAATCAGCCCCAGCATTTT. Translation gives CASSAWDRVNQPQHF.

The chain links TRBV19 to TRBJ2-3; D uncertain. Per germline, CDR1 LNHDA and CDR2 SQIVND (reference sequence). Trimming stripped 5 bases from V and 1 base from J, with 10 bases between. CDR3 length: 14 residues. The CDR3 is CASSPPWGTDTQYF. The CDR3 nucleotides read TGTGCCAGTAGTCCCCCTTGGGGCACAGATACGCAGTATTTT. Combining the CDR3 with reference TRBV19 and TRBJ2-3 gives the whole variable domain DGGITQSPKYLFRKEGQNVTLSCEQNLNHDAMYWYRQDPGQGLRLIYYSQIVNDFQKGDIAEGYSVSREKKESFPLTVTSAQKNPTAFYLCASSPPWGTDTQYFGPGTRLTVL.

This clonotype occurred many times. CDR3 loop: CASSILAGERETQYF. Written as DNA, the CDR3 is TGTGCCAGTAGTATACTAGCGGGAGAAAGAGAGACCCAGTACTTC. This chain connects TRBV19 to TRBJ2-5; TRBD2 agrees at 10 bases. In germline, CDR1 is LNHDA, CDR2 SQIVND (reference sequence). This CDR3 comprises 15 residues. The V gene end was trimmed by 2 bases and the J gene end by 4 bases; junction bases not matched to a gene: 4.

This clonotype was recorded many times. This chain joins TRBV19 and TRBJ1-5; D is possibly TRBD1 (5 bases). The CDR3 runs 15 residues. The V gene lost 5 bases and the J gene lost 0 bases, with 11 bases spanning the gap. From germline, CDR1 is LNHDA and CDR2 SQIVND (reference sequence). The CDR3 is CASSLQAYSNQPQHF. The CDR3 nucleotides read TGTGCCAGTAGTTTACAGGCGTATAGCAATCAGCCCCAGCATTTT.

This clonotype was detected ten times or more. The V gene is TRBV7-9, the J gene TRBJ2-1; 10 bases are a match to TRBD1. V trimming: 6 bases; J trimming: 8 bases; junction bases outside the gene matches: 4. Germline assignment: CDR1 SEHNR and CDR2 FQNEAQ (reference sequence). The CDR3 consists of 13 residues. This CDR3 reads CASRRDRGHEQFF. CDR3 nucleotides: TGTGCCAGCAGACGTGACAGGGGGCATGAGCAGTTCTTC.